These 14 T cell receptor beta chains share one sample of origin, sequenced in a study of human T cells and chemical hapten exposure. Via MiXCR, TCRdb re-called the 5' RACE reads, giving one row per CDR3 protein. Found here are 80,000 or so distinct CDR3 sequences, less than 20% of them singletons; the top ten hold approximately 6.2%. Unfractionated whole blood was the source from which total RNA was extracted. All receptors come from a female donor in good health.

This clonotype showed up many times. This chain uses TRBV10-3 with TRBJ2-7; D not certain. CDR1 and CDR2 from the germline V gene are ENHRY and SYGVKD. Trimming cost V 3 bases and J 0 bases, with 3 bases left between them. The CDR3 contains 12 residues. CDR3 protein: CAISERSYEQYF. The CDR3 nucleotides read TGTGCCATCAGTGAACGCTCCTACGAGCAGTACTTC.

The V and J genes are TRBV2 and TRBJ1-1; D unresolved. This CDR3 comprises 12 residues. CDR1 is SNHLY and CDR2 is FYNNEI in the germline V gene. V was clipped by 6 bases and J by 6 bases, with 11 bases between them. In DNA, the CDR3 is TGTGCCAGCAGCACCGGTAGAGCTGAAGCTTTCTTT. It is translated as CASSTGRAEAFF.

This clonotype was seen more than once but under ten times. The chain is built from TRBV27 and TRBJ2-7; perhaps TRBD1 as D (5 bases). Germline assignment: CDR1 MNHEY and CDR2 SMNVEV (reference sequence). V gave up 6 bases and J gave up 6 bases, with 18 bases separating them. CDR3 length: 14 amino acids. The CDR3, as DNA: TGTGCCAGCAGCTTAGACCCAGGGTTCTCCGAGCAGTACTTC. It specifies CASSLDPGFSEQYF.

The J gene is TRBJ2-3, the V gene TRBV28; TRBD2 matches at 11 bases. This CDR3 has 14 residues. Germline CDR1 MDHEN, CDR2 SYDVKM. With V trimmed by 5 bases and J by 6 bases, 4 bases remained unmatched. The CDR3 sequence is CASSTSGRSDTQYF. The CDR3, as DNA: TGTGCCAGCAGTACTAGCGGGAGAAGCGATACGCAGTATTTT.

This clonotype came up a few times. V gene TRBV4-1 combines with J gene TRBJ2-5, with 12 bases fitting TRBD2. The CDR3 is 16 amino acids. V dropped 1 base and J dropped 5; count of bases not matched to a gene: 5. Looked up from germline, CDR1 is MGHRA and CDR2 is YSYEKL. CDR3 region: CASSQGSGTSGETQYF. Written as DNA, the CDR3 is TGCGCCAGCAGCCAAGGTTCCGGGACTAGCGGGGAGACCCAGTACTTC.

This clonotype has a handful of counts. The chain has TRBV7-2 and TRBJ1-1; D gene uncertain. The CDR3 sequence is 16 residues long. Per the germline V gene, CDR1 is SGHTA and CDR2 is FQGNSA. Trimming removed 1 base from V and 4 bases from J, with 16 bases in between. CDR3: CASSLGVAGRGTEAFF. CDR3 DNA: TGTGCCAGCAGCTTAGGGGTGGCCGGTCGGGGCACTGAAGCTTTCTTT.

This rearrangement joins TRBV2 to TRBJ1-1; 7 bases fit TRBD1. The CDR3 has 15 amino acids. The ends lost 6 bases at V and 4 bases at J; junction bases unmatched: 11. Germline CDR1 SNHLY, CDR2 FYNNEI. CDR3 in amino acids: CASRPRQGVVTEAFF. CDR3 DNA: TGTGCCAGCAGGCCGAGACAGGGCGTCGTCACTGAAGCTTTCTTT.

This clonotype was detected a few times. This chain joins TRBV20-1 and TRBJ2-7; 8 bases agree with TRBD2. This CDR3 comprises 15 residues. After removal of 0 bases from V and 5 bases from J, the junction contained 9 bases not matched to a gene. Germline-derived CDR1 and CDR2 are DFQATT and SNEGSKA (reference sequence). DNA for the CDR3: TGCAGTGCTAGAGATCTCGGAGCGGGAGTAAACGAGCAGTACTTC. Encoded protein: CSARDLGAGVNEQYF.

This clonotype was found a few times. In DNA form, the CDR3 reads TGCGCCAGCAGCTTGGACCCCAGGAGTAACACTGAAGCTTTCTTT. Translating it yields CASSLDPRSNTEAFF. The chain carries TRBV5-1 and TRBJ1-1, with D hard to call. This CDR3 region has 15 residues. CDR1 is SGHRS and CDR2 is YFSETQ in the germline V gene. Trimming took off 0 bases at V and 2 bases at J, with 11 bases between the two ends.

This clonotype has more than one count but fewer than ten. The chain uses TRBV27 and TRBJ2-1; D unclear. V was trimmed by 3 bases and J by 0 bases, leaving 6 bases between them. Germline loops: CDR1 MNHEY, CDR2 SMNVEV (reference sequence). CDR3 size: 14 residues. CDR3 region: CASSFGSSYNEQFF. The CDR3 DNA reads as TGTGCCAGCAGTTTTGGAAGCTCCTACAATGAGCAGTTCTTC.

The rearrangement uses TRBV20-1 and TRBJ2-7; D may be TRBD1 or TRBD2 (6 bases each). V gave up 8 bases and J gave up 2 bases, with 13 bases separating them. Per germline, CDR1 DFQATT and CDR2 SNEGSKA (reference sequence). CDR3 length: 12 amino acids. As DNA, the CDR3 is TGCAGTTCAACAGGGAGGACCTACGAGCAGTACTTC. This gives the protein CSSTGRTYEQYF.

This clonotype was seen more than once but under ten times. The chain links TRBV29-1 to TRBJ1-2; unclear D gene. V was cut by 6 bases and J by 0 bases, with 17 bases left in between. Germline loops: CDR1 SQVTM, CDR2 ANQGSEA. The CDR3 covers 15 residues. The CDR3 sequence is CSVNYPFGANYGYTF. CDR3 nucleotide sequence: TGCAGCGTCAACTACCCCTTTGGAGCTAACTATGGCTACACCTTC.

Many counts were recorded for this clonotype. The rearrangement uses TRBV7-8 and TRBJ1-5, with 8 positions matching TRBD1. The CDR3 runs 15 residues. With 1 base clipped from V and 7 bases from J, the junction kept 6 bases outside the gene matches. CDR1 is SGHVS and CDR2 is FQNEAQ in the germline V gene. CDR3 sequence: CASSLGQGAGQPQHF. For the CDR3, the DNA is TGTGCCAGCAGCTTAGGGCAGGGGGCAGGCCAGCCCCAGCATTTT. Filled out from reference TRBV7-8 and TRBJ1-5, the complete variable domain reads GAGVSQSPRYKVAKRGQDVALRCDPISGHVSLFWYQQALGQGPEFLTYFQNEAQLDKSGLPSDRFFAERPEGSVSTLKIQRTQQEDSAVYLCASSLGQGAGQPQHFGDGTRLSIL.

The rearrangement joins TRBV5-1 to TRBJ2-3; maybe TRBD1 (5 bases). Trimming shortened V by 1 base and J by 0 bases, and 15 bases separated the two germline ends. This CDR3 comprises 17 residues. Looked up from germline, CDR1 is SGHRS and CDR2 is YFSETQ. The CDR3 DNA follows: TGCGCCAGCAGCTTGAACAGACAGAGCCCCAGCACAGATACGCAGTATTTT. Amino acids: CASSLNRQSPSTDTQYF. Supplemented by reference TRBV5-1 and TRBJ2-3, the full variable domain reads KAGVTQTPRYLIKTRGQQVTLSCSPISGHRSVSWYQQTPGQGLQFLFEYFSETQRNKGNFPGRFSGRQFSNSRSEMNVSTLELGDSALYLCASSLNRQSPSTDTQYFGPGTRLTVL.